These T cell receptor beta chains were read from a single sample in a study of shared clonotypes between healthy human individuals. The data were produced by immunoSEQ multiplex PCR, yet TCRdb's version contains in-frame clones alone and is incomplete. The table lists approximately 2.3 million clones, approximately 93% of them singletons, with about 0.39% in the top ten. Source material: naive CD4+ T cells from PBMCs. These receptors were taken from a man aged 18-30 years in good health. Some clones in this sample may be carry-over from other donors' samples. Each CDR3 is given with its conserved first and last residue. A D gene is named only where the DNA matches it firmly. Not all rows give a size; the values are once, few, many and, for expanded clones, a class.

j_call clone_size v_call d_call cdr3_length cdr3_nt cdr3_aa
TRBJ1-5 once TRBV7-6 TRBD1 15 TGTGCCAGCAGCTCCGGGACAGGGGGCGGTCAGCCCCAGCATTTT CASSSGTGGGQPQHF
TRBJ2-7 . TRBV30 . 14 TGTGCCTGGAGCCCGGGACTCGGAGCCTACGAGCAGTACTTC CAWSPGLGAYEQYF
TRBJ2-2 . TRBV9 . 15 TGTGCCAGCAGCCCCGCGACAGGATACACCGGGGAGCTGTTTTTT CASSPATGYTGELFF
TRBJ1-2 . TRBV5-5 . 16 TGTGCCAGCAGCTTGGGTCAGGGGTTCCTAGACTATGGCTACACCTTC CASSLGQGFLDYGYTF
TRBJ1-1 . TRBV10-3 . 12 TGTGCCATCAGTGCCCATGGCGAAGAAGCTTTCTTT CAISAHGEEAFF
TRBJ2-1 . TRBV4-1 TRBD2 15 TGCGCCAGCAGCCCCGGGACTAGCGGGACGGGTGAGCAGTTCTTC CASSPGTSGTGEQFF
TRBJ1-6 . TRBV6-6 . 12 TGTGCCAGCACCATGATAGATTCACCCCTCCACTTT CASTMIDSPLHF
TRBJ1-3 . TRBV28 . 15 TGTGCCAGCAACGAGGTGGGACAATCTGGAAACACCATATATTTT CASNEVGQSGNTIYF
TRBJ2-1 . TRBV4-2 TRBD2 17 TGTGCCAGCAGCCAAGTGGTCCTAGCGGGAGGGCGCAATGAGCAGTTCTTC CASSQVVLAGGRNEQFF
TRBJ2-2 . TRBV19 . 16 TGTGCCAGTACTGTACTTGGGATGGCGAACACCGGGGAGCTGTTTTTT CASTVLGMANTGELFF
TRBJ2-1 . TRBV30 . 15 TGTGCCTGGAGCTGGGGCAGCGGCCCCTACAATGAGCAGTTCTTC CAWSWGSGPYNEQFF
TRBJ1-1 once TRBV6-5 . 15 TGTGCCAGCAGTTACGCCCCACGGGGGGACACTGAAGCTTTCTTT CASSYAPRGDTEAFF
TRBJ2-3 . TRBV25-1 . 14 TGTGCCAGCAGTGATTGGGGGGCGCGTGATACGCAGTATTTT CASSDWGARDTQYF
TRBJ2-3 . TRBV7-9 TRBD2 16 TGTGCCAGCAGTCCCCGGGGGGGGGCGCGGACAGATACGCAGTATTTT CASSPRGGARTDTQYF
TRBJ2-1 . TRBV28 TRBD1 15 TGTGCCAGCAGGCCCGAAAGACAGGGGTACAATGAGCAGTTCTTC CASRPERQGYNEQFF
TRBJ1-1 . TRBV5-6 . 13 TGTGCCAGCAGCTTGCGCCGGTACACTGAAGCTTTCTTT CASSLRRYTEAFF
TRBJ2-5 . TRBV28 TRBD1 14 TGTGCCAGCGGAATTGACAGGGTCCGAGAGACCCAGTACTTC CASGIDRVRETQYF
TRBJ1-1 . TRBV21-1 . 15 TGTGCCAGCAGCACATGGGTACACCCTAGGACTGAAGCTTTCTTT CASSTWVHPRTEAFF
TRBJ1-4 . TRBV28 . 15 TGTGCCAGCACCAAGGGGGGCGCCTTGGGGGAAAAACTGTTTTTT CASTKGGALGEKLFF
TRBJ2-3 . TRBV28 TRBD2 17 TGTGCCAGCAGTTCACATGGGACTAGCGGGAGACCAGATACGCAGTATTTT CASSSHGTSGRPDTQYF
TRBJ2-7 . TRBV7-2 . 14 TGTGCCAGCAGCCCCGCAGGTTCTTCCATAGAGCAGTACTTC CASSPAGSSIEQYF
TRBJ2-5 . TRBV7-2 TRBD2 15 TGTGCCAGCAGCTCAGGACGCGGGGGCCAAGAGACCCAGTACTTC CASSSGRGGQETQYF
TRBJ2-1 . TRBV29-1 TRBD1 15 TGCAGCGTTGCTGGCAGGGGGCAATTCTACAATGAGCAGTTCTTC CSVAGRGQFYNEQFF
TRBJ2-7 . TRBV28 . 15 TGTGCCAGCAGTTCAAGCGGACCGGGCTCCTACGAGCAGTACTTC CASSSSGPGSYEQYF
TRBJ2-7 . TRBV6-6 TRBD1 15 TGTGCCAGCAGTTACTCTTCCGACAGGGTGAGGGAGCAGTACTTC CASSYSSDRVREQYF
TRBJ2-7 . TRBV9 . 16 TGTGCCAGCAGCCCGCAGGGCGGACGGTTCTCCTACGAGCAGTACTTC CASSPQGGRFSYEQYF
TRBJ2-1 . TRBV28 TRBD1 15 TGTGCCAGCAGCGCCGGACAGGATGCCTACAATGAGCAGTTCTTC CASSAGQDAYNEQFF
TRBJ2-2 . TRBV15 . 13 TGTGCCACCAGCGGGCTAGTCAGCGGGGAGCTGTTTTTT CATSGLVSGELFF
TRBJ2-2 . TRBV9 TRBD1 15 TGTGCCAGCAGCCCTCGGACAGGGGGCACCGGGGAGCTGTTTTTT CASSPRTGGTGELFF
TRBJ1-3 few TRBV4-1 . 17 TGCGCCAGCAGCCAAGCACGTTTGTTCCGCTCTGGAAACACCATATATTTT CASSQARLFRSGNTIYF
TRBJ2-7 once TRBV5-6 TRBD1 15 TGTGCCAGCAGCTCCCGACAGGGGGTCCCTCACGAGCAGTACTTC CASSSRQGVPHEQYF
TRBJ1-1 once TRBV18 . 13 TGTGCCAGCTGGGGGCAGGAGAACACTGAGGCTTTCTTT CASWGQENTEAFF
TRBJ2-1 . TRBV5-1 . 14 TGCGCCAGCAGAGGGGGTGAGGCCTACAATGAGCAGTTCTTC CASRGGEAYNEQFF
TRBJ2-5 . TRBV7-9 TRBD1 14 TGTGCCAGCAGCTTAGCAGGGGGCTCGGAGACCCAGTACTTC CASSLAGGSETQYF
TRBJ2-7 once TRBV6-1 TRBD1 14 TGTGCCAGCAGTGCTACAGGGGGCACCTACGAGCAGTACTTC CASSATGGTYEQYF
TRBJ1-2 few TRBV30 TRBD1 12 TGTGCCTGGGGACAGGCCGTCTATGGCTACACCTTC CAWGQAVYGYTF
TRBJ2-7 . TRBV28 . 14 TGTGCCAGCAGTTTATCAGGGGATACAGACGAGCAGTACTTC CASSLSGDTDEQYF
TRBJ1-3 . TRBV9 TRBD1 16 TGTGCCAGCAGCCCAGAGACAGGGTGGGTGGGAAACACCATATATTTT CASSPETGWVGNTIYF
TRBJ1-6 . TRBV6-1 . 13 TGTGCCAGCAGTGGGACGAGGAATTCACCCCTCCACTTT CASSGTRNSPLHF
TRBJ2-3 . TRBV5-1 . 15 TGCGCCAGCAGTTACGGGGCCAACGGGGCAGATACGCAGTATTTT CASSYGANGADTQYF
TRBJ1-1 . TRBV5-6 TRBD1 14 TGTGCCAGCAGCCTTTTCGACAGGGATACTGAAGCTTTCTTT CASSLFDRDTEAFF
TRBJ2-1 . TRBV10-3 . 14 TGTGCCATCAGTCCAGGGACTTCTAACAATGAGCAGTTCTTC CAISPGTSNNEQFF
TRBJ2-3 . TRBV4-1 TRBD2 18 TGCGCCAGCAGCCAAGGTTCTATGGCGGGAGGTGGGACAGATACGCAGTATTTT CASSQGSMAGGGTDTQYF
TRBJ2-3 . TRBV12-5 TRBD2 15 TGTGCTAGTGGTTTGGGACTAGCGGGAACAGATACGCAGTATTTT CASGLGLAGTDTQYF
TRBJ1-2 . TRBV4-3 . 15 TGCGCCAGCAGCCAGGGATGGGACCTGGGCTATGGCTACACCTTC CASSQGWDLGYGYTF
TRBJ1-2 . TRBV2 . 14 TGTGCCAGCAGTTCCCAGGGTTCCAACTATGGCTACACCTTC CASSSQGSNYGYTF
TRBJ2-2 . TRBV27 . 16 TGTGCCAGCTCGCGGTTGGAGGGGCTAAACACCGGGGAGCTGTTTTTT CASSRLEGLNTGELFF
TRBJ1-1 . TRBV5-1 . 14 TGCGCCAGCAGCTTGTTTCAAATGAACACTGAAGCTTTCTTT CASSLFQMNTEAFF
TRBJ1-2 . TRBV5-1 TRBD1 15 TGCGCCAGCAGCATCCGGGACAGGGGGCGTAGGGGCTACACCTTC CASSIRDRGRRGYTF
TRBJ1-5 . TRBV5-1 . 16 TGCGCCAGCAGCTTGGGCCCGGGCGGGGACAATCAGCCCCAGCATTTT CASSLGPGGDNQPQHF
TRBJ1-5 . TRBV19 . 20 TGTGCCAGTAGTATAGCCCAAGGGGTCCCACTGAGCTTTAGCAATCAGCCCCAGCATTTT CASSIAQGVPLSFSNQPQHF
TRBJ1-2 . TRBV5-8 TRBD1 16 TGTGCCAGCAGCTCCTACCGGGACAGCTTTAACTATGGCTACACCTTC CASSSYRDSFNYGYTF
TRBJ1-5 . TRBV19 TRBD1 16 TGTGCCAGTAGTAACCCTGGACAGGGTCGCAATCAGCCCCAGCATTTT CASSNPGQGRNQPQHF
TRBJ1-2 . TRBV7-9 . 14 TGTGCCAGCAGCTTAATCTCTGGCGACTATGGCTACACCTTC CASSLISGDYGYTF
TRBJ1-1 . TRBV19 . 13 TGTGCCAGTAGTATTACCGAGAGCACTGAAGCTTTCTTT CASSITESTEAFF
TRBJ1-5 . TRBV6-6 . 16 TGTGCCAGCAGCTACGGCGGGGCCCGAAGCAATCAGCCCCAGCATTTT CASSYGGARSNQPQHF
TRBJ2-7 . TRBV18 . 13 TGTGCCAGCTCATCGGGACAAGGCTACGAGCAGTACTTC CASSSGQGYEQYF
TRBJ2-7 . TRBV11-1 . 15 TGTGCCAGCAGCTTTTTGGGGGTTTTTGACTACGAGCAGTACTTC CASSFLGVFDYEQYF